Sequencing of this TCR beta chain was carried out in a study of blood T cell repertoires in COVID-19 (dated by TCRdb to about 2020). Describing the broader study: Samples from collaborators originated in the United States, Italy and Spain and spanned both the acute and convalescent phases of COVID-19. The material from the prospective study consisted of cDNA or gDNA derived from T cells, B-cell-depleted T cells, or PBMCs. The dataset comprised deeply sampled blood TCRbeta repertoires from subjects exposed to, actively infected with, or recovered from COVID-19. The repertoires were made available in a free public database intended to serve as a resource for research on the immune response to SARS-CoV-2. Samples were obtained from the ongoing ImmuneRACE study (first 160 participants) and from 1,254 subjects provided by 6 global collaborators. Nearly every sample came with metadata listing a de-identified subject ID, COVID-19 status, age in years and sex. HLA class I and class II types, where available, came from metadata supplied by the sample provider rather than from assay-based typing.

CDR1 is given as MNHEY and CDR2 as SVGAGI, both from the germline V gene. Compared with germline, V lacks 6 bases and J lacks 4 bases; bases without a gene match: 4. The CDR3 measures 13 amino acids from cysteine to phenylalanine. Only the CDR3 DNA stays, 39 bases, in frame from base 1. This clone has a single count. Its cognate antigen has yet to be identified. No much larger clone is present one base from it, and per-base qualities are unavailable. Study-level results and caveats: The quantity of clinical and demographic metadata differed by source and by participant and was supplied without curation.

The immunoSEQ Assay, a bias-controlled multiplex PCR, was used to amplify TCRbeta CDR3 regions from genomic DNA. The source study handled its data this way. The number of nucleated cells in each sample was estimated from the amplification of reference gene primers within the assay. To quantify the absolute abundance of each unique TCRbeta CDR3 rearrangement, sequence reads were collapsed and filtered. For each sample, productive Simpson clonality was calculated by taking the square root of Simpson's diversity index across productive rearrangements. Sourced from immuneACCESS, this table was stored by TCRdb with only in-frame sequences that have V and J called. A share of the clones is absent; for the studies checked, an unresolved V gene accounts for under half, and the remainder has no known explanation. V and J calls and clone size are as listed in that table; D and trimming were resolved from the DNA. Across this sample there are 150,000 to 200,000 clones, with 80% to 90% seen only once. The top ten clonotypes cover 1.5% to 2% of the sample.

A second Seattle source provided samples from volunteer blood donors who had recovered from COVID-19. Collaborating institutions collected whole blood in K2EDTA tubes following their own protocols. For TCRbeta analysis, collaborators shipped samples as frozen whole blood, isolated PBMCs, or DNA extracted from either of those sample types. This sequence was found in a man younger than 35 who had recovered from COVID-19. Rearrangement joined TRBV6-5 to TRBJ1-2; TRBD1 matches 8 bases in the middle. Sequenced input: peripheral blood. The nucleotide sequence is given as TGTGCCAGCAGCCGAGGGACAGGCTATGGCTACACCTTC. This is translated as CASSRGTGYGYTF.